These 27 T cell receptor beta chains originate from one sample sequenced in a study of OX40 agonist ivuxolimab in advanced cancers. Produced via immunoSEQ multiplex PCR; TCRdb's table is partial and in-frame only. Here the sample spans about 20,000 clones, around 78% being singletons. The specimen comprised CD4+ or CD8+ T cells sorted from blood, sampled in a trial of the OX40 agonist ivuxolimab. These receptors were taken from an adult with an advanced solid tumor such as melanoma, head and neck, liver or kidney cancer.

The rearrangement uses TRBV7-6 and TRBJ2-3; TRBD2 matches at 9 bases. J gave up 6 bases and V 3 bases, and 4 bases lay outside the gene matches. The germline gives CDR1 SGHVS, CDR2 FNYEAQ. The CDR3 runs 14 residues. In DNA form, the CDR3 reads TGTGCCAGCAGCTTGGCTAGCGGGGTCGATACGCAGTATTTT. Translating it yields CASSLASGVDTQYF.

CDR3 in DNA: TGTGCCAGCAGTGGGACAGGGGTGGGGTACGAGCAGTACTTC. Translation: CASSGTGVGYEQYF. The J gene is TRBJ2-7, the V gene TRBV6-1, with 9 bases matching TRBD1. Per germline, CDR1 MNHNS and CDR2 SASEGT. This CDR3 comprises 14 residues. The trim removed 4 bases at V and 4 bases at J, leaving 5 bases unmatched.

The chain uses TRBV14 and TRBJ1-1; TRBD1 is a possible D gene (5 bases). V lost 1 base and J lost 8, with 8 bases in between. CDR3 size: 12 residues. CDR1 is SGHDN, CDR2 FVKESK, per germline. Here the CDR3 reads CASSQGGREAFF. The CDR3 nucleotides are TGTGCCAGCAGCCAAGGGGGCAGGGAAGCTTTCTTT. The full variable domain, with the rest looked up from reference TRBV14 and TRBJ1-1, is EAGVTQFPSHSVIEKGQTVTLRCDPISGHDNLYWYRRVMGKEIKFLLHFVKESKQDESGMPNNRFLAERTGGTYSTLKVQPAELEDSGVYFCASSQGGREAFFGQGTRLTVV.

The rearrangement uses TRBV7-6 and TRBJ1-1; D remains ambiguous. The V end was cut by 3 bases, the J end by 5 bases, with 4 bases between. The CDR3 consists of 11 residues. The germline V gene encodes CDR1 SGHVS and CDR2 FNYEAQ. The CDR3 DNA is TGTGCCAGCAGCTTGGGGACTGAAGCTTTCTTT. It encodes CASSLGTEAFF.

The chain joins TRBV5-6 to TRBJ1-5; no reliable D call. The germline V gene encodes CDR1 SGHDT and CDR2 YYEEEE. With 3 bases removed from V and 6 bases from J, the gap between germline ends came to 13 bases. This CDR3 region has 14 residues. The CDR3 DNA sequence: TGTGCCAGCAGCTCCTCAATGGGGAGTCAGCCCCAGCATTTT. This encodes CASSSSMGSQPQHF.

V and J are TRBV4-1 and TRBJ1-2; D may be TRBD1 (6 bases). The V and J ends lost 2 bases and 4 bases respectively, with 14 bases between them. Germline CDR1 is MGHRA and CDR2 is YSYEKL. CDR3 length: 15 amino acids. The chain's CDR3 is CASSQTPGEVYGYTF. Written as DNA, the CDR3 is TGCGCCAGCAGCCAAACTCCAGGGGAGGTCTATGGCTACACCTTC.

The CDR3, as DNA: TGTGCCAGCAGTTACTCTCGAGCTAGCGGCTACGAGCAGTACTTC. Translated: CASSYSRASGYEQYF. V gene TRBV6-5 combines with J gene TRBJ2-7; 7 bases fit TRBD2. The CDR3 has 15 amino acids. CDR1 is MNHEY, CDR2 SVGAGI, per germline. V lost 0 bases, J lost 3 bases, and 5 bases stayed unmatched.

The CDR3 nucleotides read TGTGCCAGCAGTGCCAAGGGACAGGGGACGATCAGTGAGCAGTTCTTC. Translated: CASSAKGQGTISEQFF. The V and J genes are TRBV6-1 and TRBJ2-1; TRBD1 agrees at 10 bases. Per the germline V gene, CDR1 is MNHNS and CDR2 is SASEGT. Trimming cost V 4 bases and J 9 bases; bases outside gene matches: 12. The CDR3 length is 16 residues.

This clone appeared a single time. The CDR3 DNA reads as TGTGCCAGCAGTTACTCATCCCCGACGGGTGAGCAGTTCTTC. It translates to CASSYSSPTGEQFF. V is TRBV6-5 and J is TRBJ2-1; D not certain. V was trimmed by 0 bases and J by 9 bases, leaving 12 bases between them. CDR1 and CDR2 (germline): MNHEY, SVGAGI. The CDR3 spans 14 residues.

V is TRBV27 and J is TRBJ2-1, with 13 bases fitting TRBD2. Germline trimming cut 6 bases from V and 8 bases from J; bases unmatched to any gene: 7. CDR1 is MNHEY, CDR2 SMNVEV, per germline (reference sequence). This CDR3 has 15 residues. The CDR3: CASRPGLAGVHEQFF. Written as DNA, the CDR3 is TGTGCCAGCAGACCCGGACTAGCGGGAGTTCATGAGCAGTTCTTC.

J is TRBJ2-7 and V is TRBV19; the match to TRBD1 covers 8 bases. CDR1 is LNHDA and CDR2 is SQIVND in the germline V gene (reference sequence). The CDR3 is 15 amino acids. Germline trimming cut 4 bases from V and 3 bases from J; bases unmatched to any gene: 8. CDR3 sequence: CASSTGQGRGYEQYF. The CDR3 bases are TGTGCCAGTAGTACCGGACAGGGAAGGGGCTACGAGCAGTACTTC.

This chain joins TRBV5-6 and TRBJ2-4; D possibly corresponds to TRBD2 (6 bases). The V gene lost 3 bases and the J gene lost 3 bases, with 19 bases spanning the gap. This CDR3 has 17 residues. The germline V gene encodes CDR1 SGHDT and CDR2 YYEEEE. CDR3: CASSSWTATSNKNIQYF. The CDR3 nucleotides are TGTGCCAGCAGCTCCTGGACTGCAACTAGCAACAAAAACATTCAGTACTTC.

The chain is built from TRBV6-5 and TRBJ2-7; D is undetermined. The CDR3 has 12 amino acids. V lost 2 bases to trimming and J lost 5 bases, with 7 bases between them. In germline, CDR1 is MNHEY, CDR2 SVGAGI. CDR3 DNA: TGTGCCAGCAGTTACGGCACAGACGAGCAGTACTTC. Translating gives CASSYGTDEQYF.

This rearrangement joins TRBV19 to TRBJ2-3; 14 bases map to TRBD2. The CDR3 totals 17 residues. With 3 bases clipped from V and 5 bases from J, the junction kept 7 bases outside the gene matches. CDR1 LNHDA and CDR2 SQIVND come from the germline V gene (reference sequence). The CDR3 DNA sequence: TGTGCCAGTAGTATGGAGGGACTAGCGGGGGCTGGAGATACGCAGTATTTT. Its translation: CASSMEGLAGAGDTQYF.

The chain carries TRBV5-6 and TRBJ2-1, with D unclear. The ends were cut back, 2 bases at V and 0 bases at J, with 9 bases in the middle. The CDR3 is 15 amino acids. Germline V gives CDR1 SGHDT, CDR2 YYEEEE. The CDR3 DNA sequence: TGTGCCAGCAGCTTTTGGGCTAGCTCCTACAATGAGCAGTTCTTC. Encoded protein: CASSFWASSYNEQFF.

The rearrangement joins TRBV7-2 to TRBJ2-3; 7 positions match TRBD2. With 4 bases clipped from V and 5 bases from J, the junction kept 6 bases outside the gene matches. The CDR3 spans 14 residues. Germline CDR1 SGHTA, CDR2 FQGNSA. The CDR3 DNA sequence: TGTGCCAGCAGCTCCGGGCCGGGGGGAGATACGCAGTATTTT. Its translation: CASSSGPGGDTQYF. Full variable domain (missing parts from reference TRBV7-2 and TRBJ2-3): GAGVSQSPSNKVTEKGKDVELRCDPISGHTALYWYRQSLGQGLEFLIYFQGNSAPDKSGLPSDRFSAERTGGSVSTLTIQRTQQEDSAVYLCASSSGPGGDTQYFGPGTRLTVL.

This clone qualifies as medium-sized. The genes are TRBV5-6 and TRBJ1-3; maybe TRBD1 (5 bases). The germline V gene has CDR1 SGHDT and CDR2 YYEEEE. The V and J ends lost 0 bases and 0 bases respectively, with 7 bases between them. The CDR3 contains 15 residues. CDR3 nucleotides: TGTGCCAGCAGCTTGGAGGGGATCTCTGGAAACACCATATATTTT. Translating it yields CASSLEGISGNTIYF.

The gene calls are TRBV7-8 and TRBJ1-6, with 9 positions matching TRBD1. V lost 3 bases and J lost 7; bases outside the gene matches: 4. CDR3 size: 15 residues. The germline V gene encodes CDR1 SGHVS and CDR2 FQNEAQ. Here the CDR3 DNA reads TGTGCCAGCAGCTTGGCGGGACAGGGAAATTCACCCCTCCACTTT. This translates into CASSLAGQGNSPLHF.

The chain uses TRBV6-6 and TRBJ1-1; D not certain. Looked up from germline, CDR1 is MNHNY and CDR2 is SVGAGI (reference sequence). The V gene lost 5 bases and the J gene lost 1 base, with 11 bases spanning the gap. The CDR3 has 14 residues. CDR3 sequence (DNA): TGTGCCAGCAGTCCTGTCGGATCGAACACTGAAGCTTTCTTT. It is translated as CASSPVGSNTEAFF.

This chain connects TRBV27 to TRBJ2-7, with TRBD1 identical over 9 bases. V was clipped by 7 bases and J by 5 bases; unmatched bases: 12. CDR1 and CDR2 (germline): MNHEY, SMNVEV (reference sequence). The CDR3 loop spans 15 amino acids. CDR3 DNA: TGTGCCAGCACCCTTTCCCCGGACAGGGGAAACGAGCAGTACTTC. Translation: CASTLSPDRGNEQYF.

The V and J genes are TRBV10-1 and TRBJ2-1; 10 bases fit TRBD2. V lost 3 bases, J lost 4 bases, and 6 bases stayed unmatched. The CDR3 consists of 16 residues. Looked up from germline, CDR1 is WNHNN and CDR2 is SYGVQD (reference sequence). The CDR3 bases are TGCGCCAGCAGTGAAAAAAGGACTAGCGGTTACAATGAGCAGTTCTTC. As protein: CASSEKRTSGYNEQFF.

The chain has TRBV9 and TRBJ2-3, with 7 bases matching TRBD2. The junction had 5 bases not matched to a gene; V was cut back by 4 bases and J by 0 bases. The germline V gene has CDR1 SGDLS and CDR2 YYNGEE. The CDR3 spans 15 residues. The CDR3 sequence is CASSPGGTSTDTQYF. The CDR3 DNA is TGTGCCAGCAGCCCCGGGGGGACTAGCACAGATACGCAGTATTTT.

The V call is TRBV7-9, the J call TRBJ1-3, with 8 bases identical to TRBD1. The V segment lost 4 bases and the J segment 5 bases; nucleotides outside the gene matches: 10. The CDR3 has 16 residues. From germline, CDR1 is SEHNR and CDR2 FQNEAQ (reference sequence). The CDR3 DNA sequence: TGTGCCAGCAGCTCTGCAGTGACAGGGGCGAGAAACACCATATATTTT. Its translation: CASSSAVTGARNTIYF.

The chain is built from TRBV5-1 and TRBJ2-7; D not certain. The CDR3 sequence is 14 residues long. V shed 3 bases and J shed 5 bases, with 15 bases lying between them. Per the germline V gene, CDR1 is SGHRS and CDR2 is YFSETQ. CDR3 nucleotide sequence: TGCGCCAGCAGCTCAACCCGTGGGGTCGACGAGCAGTACTTC. Encoded protein: CASSSTRGVDEQYF.

The chain combines TRBV9 with TRBJ2-3; the match to TRBD2 covers 12 bases. The trim removed 3 bases at V and 3 bases at J, leaving 8 bases unmatched. There are 17 residues in the CDR3. Germline V gene data show CDR1 as SGDLS and CDR2 as YYNGEE. As DNA, the CDR3 is TGTGCCAGCAGCGCAAATCCTAGCGGGAGGGGAACAGATACGCAGTATTTT. The encoded protein is CASSANPSGRGTDTQYF. Using reference TRBV9 and TRBJ2-3 for the parts outside the CDR3, the full variable domain is DSGVTQTPKHLITATGQRVTLRCSPRSGDLSVYWYQQSLDQGLQFLIQYYNGEERAKGNILERFSAQQFPDLHSELNLSSLELGDSALYFCASSANPSGRGTDTQYFGPGTRLTVL.

The rearrangement uses TRBV13 and TRBJ2-1, with 8 positions matching TRBD1. The J segment lost 3 bases and the V segment lost 5 bases, leaving 6 bases of the junction unmatched. Germline loops: CDR1 PRHDT, CDR2 FYEKMQ (reference sequence). The CDR3 covers 15 residues. CDR3 nucleotide sequence: TGTGCCAGCAGCCACCGAGGACAGGGCTACAATGAGCAGTTCTTC. Translating gives CASSHRGQGYNEQFF.

The CDR3 DNA follows: TGTGCCAGCAGTTTTTTCCGCTCCGGAGTAGCGGGGGAAAACACCGGGGAGCTGTTTTTT. Protein product: CASSFFRSGVAGENTGELFF. The chain links TRBV2 to TRBJ2-2; 9 nucleotides match TRBD2. The germline V gene has CDR1 SNHLY and CDR2 FYNNEI. V lost 5 bases and J lost 2; bases outside the gene matches: 18. The CDR3 contains 20 residues. Supplemented by reference TRBV2 and TRBJ2-2, the full variable domain reads EPEVTQTPSHQVTQMGQEVILRCVPISNHLYFYWYRQILGQKVEFLVSFYNNEISEKSEIFDDQFSVERPDGSNFTLKIRSTKLEDSAMYFCASSFFRSGVAGENTGELFFGEGSRLTVL.